These 22 T cell receptor beta chains were all obtained from the same sample, sequenced in a study of T cell repertoires in cytomegalovirus infection. TCRdb re-called the reads through MiXCR, storing one row per CDR3 protein. The sample has about 440,000 distinct CDR3 sequences; around 32% are singletons. The sample was PBMCs. The receptors shown here come from a human donor in good health (CMV status not recorded). Some clones in this sample may be carry-over from other donors' samples.

The chain uses TRBV14 and TRBJ1-1; D not resolved. V lost 2 bases, J lost 4 bases, and 11 bases lay in between. CDR1 is SGHDN, CDR2 FVKESK, per germline. CDR3 length: 14 residues. CDR3 sequence reads: CASSQIGWGTEAFF. CDR3 in DNA: TGTGCCAGCAGCCAAATCGGTTGGGGCACTGAAGCTTTCTTT.

J is TRBJ1-5 and V is TRBV19; TRBD1 matches at 9 bases. CDR3 length: 16 residues. V was clipped by 5 bases and J by 3 bases; unmatched bases: 8. Looked up from germline, CDR1 is LNHDA and CDR2 is SQIVND (reference sequence). The CDR3 DNA reads TGTGCCAGTAGTCACGGGACAGGGCCCTCCAATCAGCCCCAGCATTTT. It encodes CASSHGTGPSNQPQHF.

This clonotype was counted a few times. The chain couples TRBV29-1 to TRBJ1-1; D unresolved. V was clipped by 3 bases and J by 1 base, with 12 bases between them. This CDR3 region has 14 residues. Germline V lookup: CDR1 SQVTM, CDR2 ANQGSEA. For the CDR3, the DNA is TGCAGCGTTGACCGTTTGGGTTCGAACACTGAAGCTTTCTTT. This sequence encodes CSVDRLGSNTEAFF.

This chain connects TRBV6-6 to TRBJ1-1; no firm D call. Looked up from germline, CDR1 is MNHNY and CDR2 is SVGAGI (reference sequence). The V end was cut by 7 bases, the J end by 6 bases, with 15 bases between. CDR3 size: 13 residues. The CDR3 nucleotides read TGTGCCAGCACGACTGACTTGGGAGCTGAAGCTTTCTTT. Its protein is CASTTDLGAEAFF.

This clonotype was counted a few times. The rearrangement uses TRBV6-6 and TRBJ1-2, with a possible D match to TRBD1 (5 bases). V was trimmed by 7 bases and J by 1 base, leaving 13 bases between them. The CDR3 loop spans 14 amino acids. CDR1 is MNHNY and CDR2 is SVGAGI in the germline V gene (reference sequence). The CDR3 nucleotides are TGTGCCAGCAAACCCCCGACAGATAACTATGGCTACACCTTC. Its protein product is CASKPPTDNYGYTF.

In its sample, this clonotype was seen many times. CDR3 coding DNA: TGTGCCAGCAGCCTCTCCGGGACTAGCGGGGGAGGAGATACGCAGTATTTT. Translation gives CASSLSGTSGGGDTQYF. The V and J genes are TRBV7-2 and TRBJ2-3; 14 positions agree with TRBD2. Germline CDR1 reads SGHTA; CDR2 reads FQGNSA. CDR3 length: 17 amino acids. J lost 5 bases, V lost 5 bases, and 9 bases had no gene match.

As for this clonotype: This could be a read error, since a much larger clone is one nucleotide away. The V gene is TRBV6-2 or TRBV6-3, the J gene TRBJ1-5; 7 bases are shared with TRBD1. Germline trimming cut 6 bases from V and 6 bases from J; bases unmatched to any gene: 8. The length of the CDR3 is 14 residues. The V gene's germline CDR1 is MNHEY and CDR2 SVGEGT. The CDR3 sequence is CASSTGTEIQPQHF. The CDR3, as DNA: TGTGCCAGCAGCACCGGGACAGAGATTCAGCCCCAGCATTTT.

This clonotype has just a few counts. The rearrangement uses TRBV6-6 and TRBJ1-1; perhaps TRBD1 as D (5 bases). The CDR3 spans 13 residues. The germline V gene has CDR1 MNHNY and CDR2 SVGAGI (reference sequence). Trimming cost V 6 bases and J 3 bases, with 11 bases left between them. DNA for the CDR3: TGTGCCAGCAGAGCTAGGGGTTACACTGAAGCTTTCTTT. The encoded protein is CASRARGYTEAFF.

This clonotype was seen more than once but under ten times. The genes are TRBV7-3 and TRBJ1-6; D not resolved. The germline CDR1 and CDR2 sequences are SGHTA and FQGTGA. The CDR3 is 14 residues long. Deletions cut 5 bases from V and 7 bases from J, with 12 bases between. In DNA, the CDR3 is TGTGCCAGCAGCGCCGGTACCGAAAATTCACCCCTCCACTTT. Its protein is CASSAGTENSPLHF.

This chain uses TRBV19 with TRBJ1-2; 9 bases map to TRBD1. The CDR3 covers 17 residues. V lost 6 bases and J lost 5; bases outside the gene matches: 16. Per the germline V gene, CDR1 is LNHDA and CDR2 is SQIVND (reference sequence). CDR3 in DNA: TGTGCCAGTAGCGACGACGTGCTCTGGACAGGGGAATATGGCTACACCTTC. Its protein is CASSDDVLWTGEYGYTF.

The rearrangement uses TRBV19 and TRBJ1-1; maybe TRBD1 (6 bases). V was cut by 1 base and J by 2 bases, with 11 bases left in between. CDR3 size: 15 residues. Looked up from germline, CDR1 is LNHDA and CDR2 is SQIVND (reference sequence). This chain's CDR3 is CASSIGTQGNTEAFF. CDR3 DNA sequence: TGTGCCAGTAGTATAGGTACACAGGGCAACACTGAAGCTTTCTTT.

This clonotype came up a few times. The CDR3 bases are TGCAGTGCTGTCACCAATTCCAGAGGGGAAGGCTACACCTTC. It is translated as CSAVTNSRGEGYTF. This chain connects TRBV20-1 to TRBJ1-2, with D perhaps TRBD1 (5 bases). CDR1 and CDR2 (germline): DFQATT, SNEGSKA (reference sequence). The V and J ends lost 5 bases and 8 bases respectively, with 21 bases between them. The CDR3 runs 14 residues.

CDR3 sequence: CASSIRGQGISPLHF. The CDR3 DNA is TGTGCCAGTAGTATCCGGGGACAGGGGATTTCACCCCTCCACTTT. This chain links TRBV19 with TRBJ1-6; 10 positions agree with TRBD1. The CDR3 sequence is 15 residues long. Unmatched junction bases numbered 5, after V lost 3 bases and J lost 9 bases. Germline loops: CDR1 LNHDA, CDR2 SQIVND (reference sequence).

This clonotype was recorded a few times. The V gene is TRBV11-2, the J gene TRBJ1-1; unclear D gene. The CDR3 has 15 residues. Trimming stripped 2 bases from V and 1 base from J, with 11 bases between. Germline CDR1 and CDR2: SGHAT and FQNNGV. The CDR3 here is CASSLRTGGNTEAFF. The CDR3 DNA is TGTGCCAGCAGCTTACGGACGGGAGGGAACACTGAAGCTTTCTTT. Complete variable domain (other parts from reference TRBV11-2 and TRBJ1-1): EAGVAQSPRYKIIEKRQSVAFWCNPISGHATLYWYQQILGQGPKLLIQFQNNGVVDDSQLPKDRFSAERLKGVDSTLKIQPAKLEDSAVYLCASSLRTGGNTEAFFGQGTRLTVV.

This clonotype has just a few counts. The chain is built from TRBV19 and TRBJ1-2; 10 bases match TRBD1. This CDR3 is built from 16 residues. V lost 7 bases, J lost 0 bases, and 8 bases stayed unmatched. The germline V gene encodes CDR1 LNHDA and CDR2 SQIVND (reference sequence). The CDR3 nucleotides are TGTGCCAGTAAGCCGGGACAGGGGATGTCTAACTATGGCTACACCTTC. Translation: CASKPGQGMSNYGYTF.

This clonotype appeared a few times. The V call is TRBV29-1, the J call TRBJ2-5, with D maybe TRBD2 (5 bases). V gave up 0 bases and J gave up 4 bases, with 12 bases separating them. Germline V gene sequence: CDR1 SQVTM, CDR2 ANQGSEA. The CDR3 runs to 14 residues. CDR3: CSVEDLSGRETQYF. CDR3 nucleotides: TGCAGCGTTGAAGATTTGTCGGGGAGAGAGACCCAGTACTTC.

A few counts support this clonotype. The chain carries TRBV4-1 and TRBJ2-7, with 8 bases lining up with TRBD2. Germline trimming cut 9 bases from V and 8 bases from J; bases unmatched to any gene: 12. Germline V gene sequence: CDR1 MGHRA, CDR2 YSYEKL. The CDR3 length is 13 residues. The CDR3 sequence is CASAIAGGEKQYF. The DNA for the CDR3 is TGCGCCAGTGCTATTGCGGGGGGCGAAAAGCAGTACTTC.

With regard to this clonotype: Its ends do not fully match the called genes, so a read error is possible. This sequence joins TRBV19 and TRBJ1-5, with TRBD1 matching 12 bases. The length of the CDR3 is 15 residues. Germline CDR1 is LNHDA and CDR2 is SQIVND (reference sequence). The CDR3 loop is CASIIGTGGGQPQHF. The DNA for the CDR3 is TGTGCCAGTATTATAGGGACAGGGGGCGGCCAGCCCCAGCATTTT.

The CDR3, as DNA: TGTGCCAGCAGCTTCCCCGGGAAAGGGAACTACGAGCAGTACTTC. Translated: CASSFPGKGNYEQYF. The chain links TRBV7-9 to TRBJ2-7; TRBD2 might be the D (5 bases). This CDR3 is 15 amino acids long. The germline CDR1 and CDR2 sequences are SEHNR and FQNEAQ (reference sequence). V was cut by 3 bases and J by 3 bases, with 15 bases left in between.

The chain joins TRBV27 to TRBJ2-7, with unresolved D. V gave up 10 bases and J gave up 0 bases, with 7 bases separating them. Germline assignment: CDR1 MNHEY and CDR2 SMNVEV (reference sequence). CDR3 length equals 11 residues. This CDR3 is CATRTSYEQYF. The CDR3 bases are TGTGCCACTCGGACCTCCTACGAGCAGTACTTC.

This clonotype occurred a few times. At one boundary the junction diverges from the germline segment, which might be a read error. CDR3 region: CASSLEQKGTEAFF. In nucleotides, the CDR3 is TGTGCCAGCAGCTTGGAACAGAAAGGCACTGAAGCTTTCTTT. V usage is TRBV5-3 and J usage is TRBJ1-1; the D is unclear. TRBV5-3 counts as an open reading frame of uncertain function. The length of the CDR3 is 14 residues.

The rearrangement joins TRBV19 to TRBJ2-1; D is unresolved. Germline lookup yields CDR1 LNHDA and CDR2 SQIVND (reference sequence). This CDR3 has 9 residues. V was cut by 6 bases and J by 9 bases, with 3 bases left in between. The CDR3 spells CASRSEQFF. The CDR3 DNA reads TGTGCCAGTAGGAGTGAGCAGTTCTTC.